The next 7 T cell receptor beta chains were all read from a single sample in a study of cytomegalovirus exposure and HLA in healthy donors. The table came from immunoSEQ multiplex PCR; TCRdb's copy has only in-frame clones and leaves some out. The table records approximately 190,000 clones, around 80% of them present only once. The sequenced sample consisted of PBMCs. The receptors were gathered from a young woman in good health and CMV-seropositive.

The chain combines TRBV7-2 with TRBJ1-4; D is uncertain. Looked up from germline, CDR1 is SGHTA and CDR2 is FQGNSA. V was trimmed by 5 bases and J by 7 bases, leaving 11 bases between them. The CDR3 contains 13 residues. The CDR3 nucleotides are TGTGCCAGCAGCCAAGCCTCGATTGAAAAACTGTTTTTT. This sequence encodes CASSQASIEKLFF.

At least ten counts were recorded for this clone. For the CDR3, the DNA is TGTGCCAGCAGTTTTGGGATCGGTAGGGGACAGCCCCAGCATTTT. Protein sequence: CASSFGIGRGQPQHF. The chain uses TRBV6-6 and TRBJ1-5, with D perhaps TRBD1 (5 bases). Germline-derived CDR1 and CDR2 are MNHNY and SVGAGI (reference sequence). This CDR3 is built from 15 residues. Trimming removed 4 bases at V and 7 bases at J, with 17 bases between.

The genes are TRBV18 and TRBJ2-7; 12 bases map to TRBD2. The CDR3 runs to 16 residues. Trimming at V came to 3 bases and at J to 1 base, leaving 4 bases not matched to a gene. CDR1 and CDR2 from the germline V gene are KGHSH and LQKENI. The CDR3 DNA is TGTGCCAGCTCACCGTTACTAGCGGGAGGTTCCTACGAGCAGTACTTC. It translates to CASSPLLAGGSYEQYF.

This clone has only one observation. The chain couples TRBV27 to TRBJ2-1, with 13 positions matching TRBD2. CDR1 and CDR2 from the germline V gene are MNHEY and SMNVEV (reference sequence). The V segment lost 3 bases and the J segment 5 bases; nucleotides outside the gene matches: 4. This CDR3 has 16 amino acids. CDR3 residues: CASSFRTSGRDNEQFF. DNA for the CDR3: TGTGCCAGCAGTTTCCGGACTAGCGGGAGAGACAATGAGCAGTTCTTC.

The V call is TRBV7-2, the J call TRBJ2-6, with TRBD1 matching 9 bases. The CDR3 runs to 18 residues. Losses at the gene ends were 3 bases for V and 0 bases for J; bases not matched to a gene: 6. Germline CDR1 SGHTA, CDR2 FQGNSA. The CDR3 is CASSFRTGAPSGANVLTF. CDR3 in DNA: TGTGCCAGCAGCTTCCGGACAGGGGCCCCCTCTGGGGCCAACGTCCTGACTTTC.

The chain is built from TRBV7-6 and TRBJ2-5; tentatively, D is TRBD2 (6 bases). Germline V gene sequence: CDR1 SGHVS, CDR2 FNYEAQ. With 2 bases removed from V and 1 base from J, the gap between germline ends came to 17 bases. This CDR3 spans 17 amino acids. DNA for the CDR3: TGTGCCAGCAGCTTATTGCGTTTTGGCGGGATCCAAGAGACCCAGTACTTC. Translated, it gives CASSLLRFGGIQETQYF.

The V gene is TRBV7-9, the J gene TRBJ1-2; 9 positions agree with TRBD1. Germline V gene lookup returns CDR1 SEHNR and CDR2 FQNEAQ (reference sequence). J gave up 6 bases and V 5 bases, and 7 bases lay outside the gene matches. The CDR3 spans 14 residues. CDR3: CASSAIGTGNGYTF. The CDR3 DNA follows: TGTGCCAGCAGCGCGATTGGGACAGGGAATGGCTACACCTTC.